This TCR beta chain was sequenced for a study of blood T cell repertoires in COVID-19. On the study more broadly: Nucleic acid was either cDNA or gDNA, and it came from T cells, B-cell-depleted T cells, or PBMCs.

Clones were sequenced by immunoSEQ multiplex PCR, and TCRdb holds only the in-frame ones, with some missing. The sample consists of about 120,000 clones, roughly 87% of them appearing once. The TCR comes from a woman of 80 years or more with acute or convalescent COVID-19. Sequencing was carried out using peripheral blood.

This CDR3 reads CASSHNTGELFF. CDR3 DNA sequence: TGTGCCAGCAGCCATAACACCGGGGAGCTGTTTTTT. The V and J genes are TRBV7-9 and TRBJ2-2; D not certain. V was cut by 5 bases and J by 2 bases, with 3 bases left in between. This CDR3 has 12 amino acids. From germline, CDR1 is SEHNR and CDR2 FQNEAQ (reference sequence).